The rows below give T cell receptor beta chains drawn from one sample of a study of blood T cell repertoires in COVID-19. Some clones are missing from TCRdb's copy, which holds only in-frame ones; the method was immunoSEQ multiplex PCR. The table has around 140,000 clones, 80% seen once. Sequencing was carried out using peripheral blood. The source of these receptors is a man in his 70s who had recovered from COVID-19. CDR3s include the opening cysteine and the closing phenylalanine or tryptophan. A D gene is named only where the DNA matches it firmly. For some rows the clone size is stated as once, few or many, or as a class when expanded; others skip it.

clone_size | d_call | cdr3_length | j_call | v_call | cdr3_aa | cdr3_nt
NA | TRBD2 | 16 | TRBJ2-2 | TRBV9 | CASSAGTRGDTGELFF | TGTGCCAGCAGCGCCGGGACTAGGGGGGACACCGGGGAGCTGTTTTTT
NA | NA | 13 | TRBJ2-2 | TRBV12-3/TRBV12-4 | CASSPSLFGELFF | TGTGCCAGCAGTCCAAGCCTATTCGGGGAGCTGTTTTTT
NA | TRBD1 | 16 | TRBJ2-2 | TRBV4-1 | CASSQGQGPNTGELFF | TGCGCCAGCAGCCAGGGACAGGGCCCGAACACCGGGGAGCTGTTTTTT
NA | NA | 13 | TRBJ1-2 | TRBV30 | CAWTFELRGGYTF | TGTGCCTGGACCTTTGAGTTGAGAGGGGGCTACACCTTC
NA | TRBD1 | 14 | TRBJ1-5 | TRBV2 | CASSLQGAVQPQHF | TGTGCCAGCAGTCTACAGGGGGCGGTTCAGCCCCAGCATTTT
NA | NA | 14 | TRBJ2-7 | TRBV6-5 | CASSWQGDSREQYF | TGTGCCAGCAGTTGGCAGGGGGACTCGCGCGAGCAGTACTTC
NA | NA | 14 | TRBJ1-1 | TRBV9 | CASSMGQEVTEAFF | TGTGCCAGCTCGATGGGGCAGGAAGTCACTGAAGCTTTCTTT
NA | TRBD1 | 14 | TRBJ1-4 | TRBV27 | CASSRQGAHEKLFF | TGTGCCAGCAGTAGACAGGGGGCGCATGAAAAACTGTTTTTT
NA | NA | 15 | TRBJ2-6 | TRBV19 | CASSFSGSGANVLTF | TGTGCCAGTAGTTTTAGCGGCTCTGGGGCCAACGTCCTGACTTTC
NA | NA | 14 | TRBJ2-3 | TRBV5-1 | CASSGAGVTDTQYF | TGCGCCAGCAGCGGGGCAGGGGTGACAGATACGCAGTATTTT
few | NA | 15 | TRBJ1-6 | TRBV7-2 | CASSLLPGLNSPLHF | TGTGCCAGCAGCTTATTGCCAGGCCTTAATTCACCCCTCCACTTT
NA | TRBD1 | 13 | TRBJ2-7 | TRBV11-2 | CASSLGQHYEQYF | TGTGCCAGCAGCCTGGGACAGCACTACGAGCAGTACTTC
NA | NA | 14 | TRBJ2-2 | TRBV7-9 | CASSAGQLLRELFF | TGTGCCAGCAGCGCGGGACAGCTTCTCAGGGAGCTGTTTTTT
NA | NA | 14 | TRBJ2-3 | TRBV7-9 | CASSLTGGTDTQYF | TGTGCCAGCAGCTTGACCGGGGGTACAGATACGCAGTATTTT
NA | NA | 14 | TRBJ2-3 | TRBV5-1 | CASSRLEGTDTQYF | TGCGCCAGCAGCAGGCTAGAAGGCACAGATACGCAGTATTTT
few | NA | 15 | TRBJ2-2 | TRBV4-3 | CASSRQTWNTGELFF | TGCGCCAGCAGTCGACAGACTTGGAACACCGGGGAGCTGTTTTTT
NA | TRBD1 | 15 | TRBJ1-1 | TRBV4-1 | CASSQEGQGIPEAFF | TGCGCCAGCAGCCAAGAGGGACAGGGGATTCCTGAAGCTTTCTTT
NA | NA | 15 | TRBJ2-1 | TRBV5-1 | CASSFGQLSYNEQFF | TGCGCCAGCAGCTTCGGACAGCTTTCCTACAATGAGCAGTTCTTC
NA | NA | 13 | TRBJ2-7 | TRBV6-6 | CASSYSNGGEQYF | TGTGCCAGCAGTTACTCGAACGGGGGCGAGCAGTACTTC
NA | TRBD1 | 21 | TRBJ2-2 | TRBV6-2/TRBV6-3 | CASSYDAGTGLRGANTGELFF | TGTGCCAGCAGTTACGATGCCGGGACAGGGTTAAGGGGCGCGAACACCGGGGAGCTGTTTTTT
NA | NA | 13 | TRBJ2-7 | TRBV4-1 | CASSHAGTYEQYF | TGCGCCAGCAGCCACGCAGGGACCTACGAGCAGTACTTC
NA | NA | 16 | TRBJ2-3 | TRBV15 | CATSRDRARGADTQYF | TGTGCCACCAGCAGAGATCGGGCCAGGGGCGCAGATACGCAGTATTTT
NA | NA | 13 | TRBJ2-1 | TRBV6-5 | CASRGSPYNEQFF | TGTGCCAGCCGAGGCTCCCCCTACAATGAGCAGTTCTTC
few | TRBD2 | 14 | TRBJ2-1 | TRBV7-3 | CASSLYAGGYEQFF | TGTGCCAGCAGCTTATACGCGGGAGGGTACGAGCAGTTCTTC
NA | NA | 12 | TRBJ1-5 | TRBV18 | CASSPRNQPQHF | TGTGCCAGCTCACCGAGGAATCAGCCCCAGCATTTT